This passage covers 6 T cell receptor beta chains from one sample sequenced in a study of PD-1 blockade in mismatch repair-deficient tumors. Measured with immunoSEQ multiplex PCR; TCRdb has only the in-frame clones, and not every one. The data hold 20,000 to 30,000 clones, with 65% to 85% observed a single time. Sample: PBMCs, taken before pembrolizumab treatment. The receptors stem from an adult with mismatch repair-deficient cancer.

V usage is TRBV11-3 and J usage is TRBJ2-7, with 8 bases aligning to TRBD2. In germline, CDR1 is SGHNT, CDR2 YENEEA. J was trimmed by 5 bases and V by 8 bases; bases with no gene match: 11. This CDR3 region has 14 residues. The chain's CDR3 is CASAAAGGSNEQYF. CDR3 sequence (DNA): TGTGCCAGCGCCGCCGCGGGAGGTTCCAACGAGCAGTACTTC.

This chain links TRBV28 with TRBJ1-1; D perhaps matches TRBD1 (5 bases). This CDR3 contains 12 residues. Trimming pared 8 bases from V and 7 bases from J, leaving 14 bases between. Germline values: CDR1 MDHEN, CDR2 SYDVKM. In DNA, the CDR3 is TGTGCCAGCGTCGGAGGGGCCGGTGAAGCTTTCTTT. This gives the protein CASVGGAGEAFF.

The CDR3 region is CASSQEYRGYTEAFF. The CDR3 DNA follows: TGTGCCAGCAGCCAAGAATACAGGGGGTACACTGAAGCTTTCTTT. The chain combines TRBV4-2 with TRBJ1-1; 8 bases match TRBD1. The J segment lost 3 bases and the V segment lost 0 bases, leaving 3 bases of the junction unmatched. The germline V gene encodes CDR1 LGHNA and CDR2 YNFKEQ. This CDR3 comprises 15 residues.

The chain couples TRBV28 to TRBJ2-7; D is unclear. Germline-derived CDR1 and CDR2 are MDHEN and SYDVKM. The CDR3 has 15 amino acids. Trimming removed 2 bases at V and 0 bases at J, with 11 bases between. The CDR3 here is CASSLLARSSYEQYF. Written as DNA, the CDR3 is TGTGCCAGCAGTTTACTGGCAAGGAGCTCCTACGAGCAGTACTTC.

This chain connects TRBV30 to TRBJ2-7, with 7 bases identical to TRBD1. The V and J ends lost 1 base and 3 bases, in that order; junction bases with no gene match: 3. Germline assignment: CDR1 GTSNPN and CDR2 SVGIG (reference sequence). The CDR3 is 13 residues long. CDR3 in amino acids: CAWSGTGVYEQYF. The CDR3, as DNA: TGTGCCTGGAGTGGTACAGGGGTCTACGAGCAGTACTTC. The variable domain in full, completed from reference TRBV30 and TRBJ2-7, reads SQTIHQWPATLVQPVGSPLSLECTVEGTSNPNLYWYRQAAGRGLQLLFYSVGIGQISSEVPQNLSASRPQDRQFILSSKKLLLSDSGFYLCAWSGTGVYEQYFGPGTRLTVT.

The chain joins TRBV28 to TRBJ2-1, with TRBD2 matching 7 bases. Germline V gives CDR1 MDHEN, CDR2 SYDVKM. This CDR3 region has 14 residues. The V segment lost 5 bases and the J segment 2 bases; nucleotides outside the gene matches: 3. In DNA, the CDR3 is TGTGCCAGCAGTCCTACTAGCGCCTACAATGAGCAGTTCTTC. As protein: CASSPTSAYNEQFF.